These 14 T cell receptor beta chains were sequenced from one sample in a study of blood T cell repertoires in COVID-19. Here immunoSEQ multiplex PCR was the method, and the copy in TCRdb shows in-frame clones only, minus some. The sample has around 400,000 clones, 70% to 90% seen once. The sample consisted of PBMCs or T cells enriched from blood (not recorded which). The receptors stem from a woman younger than 35 who had been exposed to COVID-19.

CDR3 amino acids: CASSYIPGARNSPLHF. CDR3 coding DNA: TGTGCCAGCAGTTATATCCCTGGGGCGAGGAATTCACCCCTCCACTTT. The gene calls are TRBV6-5 and TRBJ1-6; a possible D gene is TRBD1 (5 bases). CDR3 length equals 16 residues. CDR1 MNHEY and CDR2 SVGAGI come from the germline V gene. Trimming cost V 3 bases and J 7 bases, with 16 bases left between them.

This chain links TRBV28 with TRBJ2-7; tentative D call: TRBD2 (6 bases). V lost 4 bases, J lost 3 bases, and 10 bases lay in between. The CDR3 extends over 13 amino acids. Looked up from germline, CDR1 is MDHEN and CDR2 is SYDVKM. CDR3 coding DNA: TGTGCCAGCAGTTCCGGGAGCCACTACGAGCAGTACTTC. Amino acid sequence: CASSSGSHYEQYF. The full variable domain, rest sourced from reference TRBV28 and TRBJ2-7, is DVKVTQSSRYLVKRTGEKVFLECVQDMDHENMFWYRQDPGLGLRLIYFSYDVKMKEKGDIPEGYSVSREKKERFSLILESASTNQTSMYLCASSSGSHYEQYFGPGTRLTVT.

The genes are TRBV5-1 and TRBJ1-2, with D unclear. Trimming cost V 4 bases and J 4 bases, with 2 bases left between them. Germline lookup yields CDR1 SGHRS and CDR2 YFSETQ. The CDR3 spans 10 residues. Here the CDR3 DNA reads TGCGCCAGCAGCCTCTATGGCTACACCTTC. Encoded protein: CASSLYGYTF. Based on the CDR3 plus reference TRBV5-1 and TRBJ1-2, the full variable domain is KAGVTQTPRYLIKTRGQQVTLSCSPISGHRSVSWYQQTPGQGLQFLFEYFSETQRNKGNFPGRFSGRQFSNSRSEMNVSTLELGDSALYLCASSLYGYTFGSGTRLTVV.

The chain recombines TRBV9 with TRBJ1-6; maybe TRBD1 (5 bases). Germline loops: CDR1 SGDLS, CDR2 YYNGEE. The V gene lost 1 base and the J gene lost 5 bases, with 7 bases spanning the gap. There are 14 residues in the CDR3. The DNA of the CDR3 is TGTGCCAGCAGCGTACAGGGCCATAATTCACCCCTCCACTTT. Translated: CASSVQGHNSPLHF.

V and J are TRBV5-1 and TRBJ1-2; weak D call: TRBD1 (5 bases). The CDR3 covers 15 residues. V was trimmed by 3 bases and J by 1 base, leaving 13 bases between them. Germline V gives CDR1 SGHRS, CDR2 YFSETQ. DNA for the CDR3: TGCGCCAGCAGCTGGGCTGCGACAGATAACTATGGCTACACCTTC. It yields the protein CASSWAATDNYGYTF.

The CDR3: CASSVGLNAINEQFF. The CDR3 DNA sequence: TGTGCCAGCAGCGTGGGACTTAACGCGATCAATGAGCAGTTCTTC. V and J are TRBV9 and TRBJ2-1; tentative D call: TRBD2 (6 bases). The CDR3 is made up of 15 amino acids. Germline V lookup: CDR1 SGDLS, CDR2 YYNGEE. Trimming stripped 2 bases from V and 6 bases from J, with 15 bases between. The full variable domain, rest sourced from reference TRBV9 and TRBJ2-1, is DSGVTQTPKHLITATGQRVTLRCSPRSGDLSVYWYQQSLDQGLQFLIQYYNGEERAKGNILERFSAQQFPDLHSELNLSSLELGDSALYFCASSVGLNAINEQFFGPGTRLTVL.

The chain recombines TRBV19 with TRBJ2-7; D remains unclear. The germline gives CDR1 LNHDA, CDR2 SQIVND (reference sequence). The germline V and J ends were trimmed by 6 bases and 2 bases, with 11 bases remaining between them. This CDR3 spans 13 amino acids. CDR3 residues: CASSYDGAYEQYF. CDR3 coding DNA: TGTGCCAGTAGCTACGACGGAGCCTACGAGCAGTACTTC.

The chain carries TRBV7-2 and TRBJ2-7, with 8 nucleotides matching TRBD2. The junction had 11 bases not matched to a gene; V was cut back by 6 bases and J by 7 bases. The length of the CDR3 is 14 residues. Germline assignment: CDR1 SGHTA and CDR2 FQGNSA. The CDR3 protein is CASRPSGGPSEQYF. The CDR3 DNA reads as TGTGCCAGCAGACCAAGCGGGGGCCCCTCTGAGCAGTACTTC.

This chain connects TRBV27 to TRBJ2-3; 9 nucleotides agree with TRBD2. The V gene end was trimmed by 4 bases and the J gene end by 2 bases; junction bases not matched to a gene: 16. The CDR3 length is 19 residues. In germline, CDR1 is MNHEY, CDR2 SMNVEV (reference sequence). In DNA form, the CDR3 reads TGTGCCAGCAGTTCCCGAGACTATCAGACTAGCGGCTACACAGATACGCAGTATTTT. Its protein product is CASSSRDYQTSGYTDTQYF.

This sequence joins TRBV9 and TRBJ1-2, with 9 bases aligning to TRBD1. The germline V gene encodes CDR1 SGDLS and CDR2 YYNGEE. With 3 bases clipped from V and 8 bases from J, the junction kept 8 bases outside the gene matches. The CDR3 extends over 14 amino acids. Here the CDR3 reads CASSAPGGQGGYTF. The CDR3, as DNA: TGTGCCAGCAGCGCGCCCGGGGGACAGGGAGGCTACACCTTC.

The DNA for the CDR3 is TGTGCCATCCGGACTAGCGGGAGTGGGAATGAGCAGTTCTTC. The encoded protein is CAIRTSGSGNEQFF. The chain recombines TRBV10-3 with TRBJ2-1; TRBD2 matches 13 bases. Trimming at V came to 8 bases and at J to 7 bases, leaving 5 bases not matched to a gene. Germline CDR1 reads ENHRY; CDR2 reads SYGVKD. The CDR3 is made up of 14 amino acids.

This chain joins TRBV4-1 and TRBJ1-5; D might be TRBD1 (5 bases). Trimming cost V 4 bases and J 6 bases, with 7 bases left between them. Germline assignment: CDR1 MGHRA and CDR2 YSYEKL. CDR3 length equals 12 residues. DNA for the CDR3: TGCGCCAGCAGCCCGACAGTTCAGCCCCAGCATTTT. It yields the protein CASSPTVQPQHF.

V and J are TRBV19 and TRBJ1-5; 7 bases align to TRBD1. Trimming removed 3 bases from V and 7 bases from J; junction bases left unmatched: 3. The germline V gene encodes CDR1 LNHDA and CDR2 SQIVND (reference sequence). The CDR3 has 13 amino acids. The CDR3 loop is CASSIQQGQPQHF. For the CDR3, the DNA is TGTGCCAGTAGTATTCAACAGGGGCAGCCCCAGCATTTT. Variable domain in full (rest from reference TRBV19 and TRBJ1-5): DGGITQSPKYLFRKEGQNVTLSCEQNLNHDAMYWYRQDPGQGLRLIYYSQIVNDFQKGDIAEGYSVSREKKESFPLTVTSAQKNPTAFYLCASSIQQGQPQHFGDGTRLSIL.

V and J are TRBV21-1 and TRBJ1-5; TRBD1 was called by the table and not checked on the DNA. TRBV21-1 counts as a pseudogene. CDR3 length: 19 amino acids. Here the CDR3 reads CASSKLPGQNMWGNQPQHF. Here the CDR3 DNA reads TGTGCCAGCAGCAAACTCCCGGGACAGAATATGTGGGGCAATCAGCCCCAGCATTTT.